This section outlines one T cell receptor (beta chain) sequence together with its context. Clones were read by immunoSEQ multiplex PCR, and TCRdb kept only the in-frame ones, dropping some. The sample yields approximately 400,000 clones, around 93% seen once. The source of the sample is a study of shared T cell receptors in the human thymus. This receptor was obtained from a human donor. Source material: thymocytes.

The CDR3 loop reads CASSGGQSYNEQFF. Written as DNA, the CDR3 is TGCGCCAGCAGCGGAGGGCAGTCCTACAATGAGCAGTTCTTC. This sequence joins TRBV23-1 and TRBJ2-1, with a tentative D call TRBD2 (6 bases). TRBV23-1 counts as an open reading frame of uncertain function. Trimming shortened V by 6 bases and J by 1 base, and 10 bases separated the two germline ends. The CDR3 spans 14 residues.